The clone carrying this TCR beta chain was picked up a small number of times. TCRdb fed the RACE reads into MiXCR, producing one record per CDR3 protein. The table records approximately 90,000 distinct CDR3 sequences, 8.5% to 9% of them present only once. CDR3 length equals 12 residues. Trimming cost V 5 bases and J 16 bases; bases outside gene matches: 8. Looked up from germline, CDR1 is MNHEY and CDR2 is SVGAGI. Time point reported: healthy volunteer bleed at 2 weeks. The study extracted total RNA from unfractionated whole blood. The data derive from a study of human T cells and chemical hapten exposure. As for the study in general: Mainly, slight library volume differences in the pool made TCR yields vary.

The source is a female donor in good health. Some clones in this sample may be carry-over from other donors' samples. What was sequenced was whole blood. The genes are TRBV6-5 and TRBJ2-1, with 10 nucleotides matching TRBD2. In nucleotides, the CDR3 is TGTGCCAGCAGTAATCCCGGGACTAGCGTTTTCTTC. This codes for CASSNPGTSVFF.